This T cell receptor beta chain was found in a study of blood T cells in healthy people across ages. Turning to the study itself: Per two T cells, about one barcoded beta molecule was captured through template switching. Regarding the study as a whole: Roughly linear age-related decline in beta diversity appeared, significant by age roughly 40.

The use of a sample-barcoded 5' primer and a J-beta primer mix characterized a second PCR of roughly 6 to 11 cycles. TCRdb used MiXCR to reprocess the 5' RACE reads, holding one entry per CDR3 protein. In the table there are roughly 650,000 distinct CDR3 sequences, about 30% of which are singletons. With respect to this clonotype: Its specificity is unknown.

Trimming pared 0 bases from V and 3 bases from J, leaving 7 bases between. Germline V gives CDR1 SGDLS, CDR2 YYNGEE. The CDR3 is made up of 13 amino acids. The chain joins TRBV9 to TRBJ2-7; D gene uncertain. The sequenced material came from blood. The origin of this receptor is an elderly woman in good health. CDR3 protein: CASSVDVDYEQYF. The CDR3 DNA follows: TGTGCCAGCAGCGTAGACGTAGACTACGAGCAGTACTTC.